A selection of T cell receptor beta chains follows, all from one sample in a study of a mutant IDH1 vaccine in newly diagnosed glioma. The repertoire was sequenced with immunoSEQ multiplex PCR; TCRdb's copy has only in-frame clones and lacks some. The repertoire includes roughly 51,000 clones, approximately 90% of them detected once, and about 2.4% sits in the top ten. Sequencing used PBMCs, obtained from a glioma patient treated with radiotherapy, temozolomide or both. These receptors all come from a middle-aged man with glioma. Both conserved end residues are part of each CDR3. The order of the fields is CDR3 length, V gene, clone size, D gene, J gene, CDR3 protein, CDR3 DNA. D genes are given only for firm matches. The size field is filled for only some rows; it gives once, few, many or a size class.

14	TRBV18	few	TRBD1	TRBJ2-5	CASSPGQGLETQYF	TGTGCCAGCTCACCGGGACAGGGCTTGGAGACCCAGTACTTC
16	TRBV19	.	.	TRBJ1-5	CASSIGSRLGNQPQHF	TGTGCCAGTAGTATAGGTTCCAGGCTTGGAAATCAGCCCCAGCATTTT
14	TRBV2	.	TRBD1	TRBJ2-5	CASSERTGQETQYF	TGTGCCAGCAGTGAAAGGACAGGGCAAGAGACCCAGTACTTC
12	TRBV5-4	.	.	TRBJ2-1	CASSSWSNEQFF	TGTGCCAGCAGCTCCTGGAGCAATGAGCAGTTCTTC
14	TRBV18	.	.	TRBJ2-7	CASSFPAGAGEQYF	TGTGCCAGCTCATTCCCGGCGGGGGCAGGGGAGCAGTACTTC
13	TRBV6-6	.	.	TRBJ1-2	CASSPDPDYGYTF	TGTGCCAGCAGCCCAGACCCGGATTATGGCTACACCTTC
16	TRBV7-9	.	.	TRBJ2-2	CASSLTGRRSTGELFF	TGTGCCAGCAGCTTAACGGGGAGAAGAAGTACCGGGGAGCTGTTTTTT
14	TRBV9	.	.	TRBJ2-7	CASSVASPTDEQYF	TGTGCCAGCAGCGTAGCATCTCCCACGGACGAGCAGTACTTC
15	TRBV7-9	.	.	TRBJ2-3	CASSLGRRESDTQYF	TGTGCCAGCAGCTTAGGGCGACGGGAGTCAGATACGCAGTATTTT
15	TRBV5-6	.	TRBD1	TRBJ1-4	CASSSAGGGNEKLFF	TGTGCCAGCAGCAGCGCAGGGGGAGGTAATGAAAAACTGTTTTTT
15	TRBV18	.	.	TRBJ1-1	CASSPASEMNTEAFF	TGTGCCAGCTCACCTGCCTCCGAGATGAACACTGAAGCTTTCTTT
15	TRBV2	.	TRBD2	TRBJ2-7	CASSDPPGGIDEQYF	TGTGCCAGCAGTGACCCCCCGGGAGGTATCGACGAGCAGTACTTC
15	TRBV19	.	.	TRBJ1-3	CASTVDQSTGNTIYF	TGTGCCAGTACCGTGGACCAGTCGACTGGAAACACCATATATTTT
15	TRBV9	few	TRBD2	TRBJ2-1	CASSVGSSGRAGQFF	TGTGCCAGCAGCGTAGGCAGTAGCGGGAGGGCAGGGCAGTTCTTC
15	TRBV7-8	.	.	TRBJ2-7	CASSLWSGGAYEQYF	TGTGCCAGCAGCTTATGGTCAGGCGGGGCCTACGAGCAGTACTTC
15	TRBV4-2	.	.	TRBJ2-3	CASSQDPPMLGTQYF	TGTGCCAGCAGCCAAGACCCACCAATGCTCGGTACGCAGTATTTT
11	TRBV29-1	.	.	TRBJ2-1	CSSKVADEQFF	TGCAGTTCTAAAGTGGCCGATGAGCAGTTCTTC
15	TRBV19	.	.	TRBJ1-6	CAGRPTSPNNSPLHF	TGTGCCGGACGACCCACCTCTCCCAATAATTCACCCCTCCACTTT
14	TRBV18	once	TRBD1	TRBJ2-5	CASSPTGAQETQYF	TGTGCCAGCTCCCCGACAGGGGCACAAGAGACCCAGTACTTC
14	TRBV7-9	.	TRBD1	TRBJ2-5	CASSLDRGRETQYF	TGTGCCAGCAGCTTGGACAGGGGTCGAGAGACCCAGTACTTC
16	TRBV5-1	.	TRBD1	TRBJ1-1	CASSLTGGAVNTEAFF	TGCGCCAGCAGCCTTACAGGGGGCGCTGTGAACACTGAAGCTTTCTTT
13	TRBV19	once	.	TRBJ1-4	CASRSRVDEKLFF	TGTGCCAGTAGGTCCAGAGTCGATGAAAAACTGTTTTTT
15	TRBV27	once	TRBD2	TRBJ2-7	CASSSTSGGTYEQYF	TGTGCCAGCAGCTCTACTAGCGGGGGGACCTACGAGCAGTACTTC
17	TRBV29-1	.	TRBD2	TRBJ2-1	CSVVGLAGVISYNEQFF	TGCAGCGTTGTTGGGCTAGCGGGAGTTATATCCTACAATGAGCAGTTCTTC
14	TRBV4-3	.	.	TRBJ1-6	CASSQDGTGSPLHF	TGCGCCAGCAGCCAAGATGGGACGGGCTCACCCCTCCACTTT
19	TRBV9	once	TRBD2	TRBJ2-4	CASSAATTGLAGSFDIQYF	TGTGCCAGCAGCGCGGCTACGACGGGACTAGCGGGAAGCTTTGACATTCAGTACTTC
16	TRBV5-1	.	.	TRBJ2-2	CASRPGASANTGELFF	TGCGCCAGCCGCCCTGGGGCGAGCGCGAACACCGGGGAGCTGTTTTTT
12	TRBV7-9	.	.	TRBJ2-7	CASSALGSEQYF	TGTGCCAGCAGTGCCCTTGGCTCCGAGCAGTACTTC
14	TRBV2	once	.	TRBJ1-1	CASKVRGGNTEAFF	TGTGCCAGCAAAGTTCGGGGGGGGAACACTGAAGCTTTCTTT
14	TRBV14	.	.	TRBJ1-2	CASSQEPVPFGYTF	TGTGCCAGCAGCCAAGAGCCAGTTCCATTTGGCTACACCTTC
12	TRBV6-1	.	.	TRBJ2-5	CASKPNQETQYF	TGTGCCAGCAAACCCAATCAAGAGACCCAGTACTTC
16	TRBV6-5	.	TRBD1	TRBJ2-7	CASSYSKTGGRYEQYF	TGTGCCAGCAGTTACTCGAAGACAGGGGGCAGGTACGAGCAGTACTTC
15	TRBV18	.	TRBD1	TRBJ1-1	CASSPVPGQGAEAFF	TGTGCCAGCTCACCCGTCCCCGGACAGGGCGCTGAAGCTTTCTTT
16	TRBV14	.	TRBD2	TRBJ2-7	CASRLAGDNVAYEQYF	TGTGCCAGCAGGCTAGCGGGAGATAATGTCGCCTACGAGCAGTACTTC
13	TRBV19	.	.	TRBJ2-7	CASSLAGRYEQYF	TGTGCCAGTAGTCTCGCAGGGCGGTACGAGCAGTACTTC
15	TRBV6-4	.	TRBD1	TRBJ2-1	CASSREGTGGIWEFF	TGTGCCAGCAGTAGAGAAGGGACAGGGGGGATATGGGAGTTCTTC
15	TRBV5-1	.	.	TRBJ2-7	CASSLAAGRFHEQYF	TGCGCCAGCAGCTTGGCTGCAGGTAGGTTCCACGAGCAGTACTTC
13	TRBV5-4	.	.	TRBJ1-1	CASSFRPDTEAFF	TGTGCCAGCAGCTTTCGGCCGGACACTGAAGCTTTCTTT
14	TRBV6-5	.	TRBD2	TRBJ2-2	CASSYGGGTGELFF	TGTGCCAGCAGTTACGGGGGGGGGACCGGGGAGCTGTTTTTT
15	TRBV18	.	TRBD2	TRBJ2-7	CASSPGTSGTYEQYF	TGTGCCAGCTCACCTGGGACTAGCGGGACCTACGAGCAGTACTTC
15	TRBV5-1	.	TRBD1	TRBJ1-3	CASSAGQISGNTIYF	TGCGCCAGCAGCGCGGGACAGATCTCTGGAAACACCATATATTTT
13	TRBV6-5	few	.	TRBJ1-5	CASSYSVGQPQHF	TGTGCCAGCAGTTACTCAGTGGGTCAGCCCCAGCATTTT
12	TRBV11-2	.	TRBD1	TRBJ1-2	CASSDRGYGYTF	TGTGCCAGCAGCGACAGGGGTTATGGCTACACCTTC
15	TRBV4-3	.	.	TRBJ2-6	CASSPAGTGANVLTF	TGCGCCAGCAGTCCTGCGGGGACTGGGGCCAACGTCCTGACTTTC
14	TRBV9	.	.	TRBJ1-4	CASSVDRASEKLFF	TGTGCCAGCAGCGTAGACAGGGCCTCCGAAAAACTGTTTTTT
15	TRBV6-6	once	TRBD1	TRBJ2-5	CASTIGGTGQETQYF	TGTGCCAGCACCATAGGTGGGACAGGACAAGAGACCCAGTACTTC
16	TRBV7-9	.	TRBD1	TRBJ2-2	CASTSWARGRAGELFF	TGTGCCAGTACCTCTTGGGCGAGGGGGCGCGCCGGGGAGCTGTTTTTT
13	TRBV27	.	.	TRBJ2-7	CASGSGASYEQYF	TGTGCCAGCGGGTCCGGGGCGTCCTACGAGCAGTACTTC
16	TRBV28	.	TRBD1	TRBJ1-4	CASSLSRTGTNEKLFF	TGTGCCAGCAGTTTATCGCGGACAGGCACTAATGAAAAACTGTTTTTT
16	TRBV4-3	.	.	TRBJ2-5	CASSRKGGARQETQYF	TGCGCCAGCAGCCGCAAAGGGGGGGCCCGCCAAGAGACCCAGTACTTC
11	TRBV2	.	TRBD1	TRBJ1-1	CASTLRDRAFF	TGTGCCAGCACCCTCCGGGACAGAGCTTTCTTT
13	TRBV6-1	.	TRBD1	TRBJ1-2	CASPGQNLYGYTF	TGTGCCAGCCCGGGACAGAACCTCTATGGCTACACCTTC
17	TRBV7-9	.	TRBD2	TRBJ2-3	CASSLNPGLAGRDTQYF	TGTGCCAGCAGCTTAAATCCCGGACTAGCGGGACGGGATACGCAGTATTTT
12	TRBV5-6	.	.	TRBJ1-2	CASSLVSTGYTF	TGTGCCAGCAGCTTGGTTAGCACCGGCTACACCTTC